This TCR beta chain is from a study of T cell changes during pregnancy in multiple sclerosis. V was pared by 7 bases and J by 2 bases, with 17 bases between. The CDR3 loop spans 15 amino acids. CDR1 and CDR2 (germline): MNHNS, SASEGT. The method was immunoSEQ multiplex PCR; TCRdb's version includes in-frame clones alone and lacks a portion of them. The table includes around 53,000 clones, roughly 90% detected once. This clone has just one count. This chain connects TRBV6-1 to TRBJ1-2; D perhaps matches TRBD1 (5 bases). This clonotype was obtained from a female donor with multiple sclerosis, enrolled in a pregnancy study. The source was CD4+ T cells from peripheral blood mononuclear cells, collected after pregnancy. CDR3 loop: CASTQTWGGNYGYTF. DNA of the CDR3: TGTGCCAGCACCCAGACCTGGGGGGGAAACTATGGCTACACCTTC.